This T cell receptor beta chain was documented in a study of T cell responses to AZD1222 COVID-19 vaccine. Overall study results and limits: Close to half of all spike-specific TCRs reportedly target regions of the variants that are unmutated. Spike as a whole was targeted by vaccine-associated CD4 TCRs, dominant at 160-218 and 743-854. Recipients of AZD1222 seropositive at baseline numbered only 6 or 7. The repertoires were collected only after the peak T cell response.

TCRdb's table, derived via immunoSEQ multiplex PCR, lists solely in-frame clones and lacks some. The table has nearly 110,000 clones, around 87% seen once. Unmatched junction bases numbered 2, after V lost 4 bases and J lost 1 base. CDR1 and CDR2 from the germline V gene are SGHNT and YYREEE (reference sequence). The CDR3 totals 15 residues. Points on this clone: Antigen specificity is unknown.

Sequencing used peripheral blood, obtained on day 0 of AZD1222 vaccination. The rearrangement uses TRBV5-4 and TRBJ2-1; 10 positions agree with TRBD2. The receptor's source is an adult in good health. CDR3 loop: CASSQTSGSYNEQFF. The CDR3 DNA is TGTGCCAGCAGCCAGACTAGCGGGTCCTACAATGAGCAGTTCTTC.